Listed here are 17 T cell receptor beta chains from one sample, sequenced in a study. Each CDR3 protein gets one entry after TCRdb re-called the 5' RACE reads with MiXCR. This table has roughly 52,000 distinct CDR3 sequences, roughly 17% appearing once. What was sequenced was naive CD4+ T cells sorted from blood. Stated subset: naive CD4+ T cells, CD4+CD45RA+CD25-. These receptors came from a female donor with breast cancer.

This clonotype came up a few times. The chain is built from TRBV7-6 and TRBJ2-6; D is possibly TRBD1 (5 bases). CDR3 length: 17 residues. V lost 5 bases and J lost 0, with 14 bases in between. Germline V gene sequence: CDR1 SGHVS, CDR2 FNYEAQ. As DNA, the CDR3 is TGTGCCAGCAGCCTTGGACAAGGTGTCTCTGGGGCCAACGTCCTGACTTTC. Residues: CASSLGQGVSGANVLTF.

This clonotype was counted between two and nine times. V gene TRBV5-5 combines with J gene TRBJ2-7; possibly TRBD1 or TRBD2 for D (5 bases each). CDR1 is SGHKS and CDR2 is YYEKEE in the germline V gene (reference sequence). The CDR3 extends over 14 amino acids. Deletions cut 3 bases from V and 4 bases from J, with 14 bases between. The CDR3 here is CASSYRDGNYEQYF. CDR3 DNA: TGTGCCAGCAGCTACCGGGACGGAAATTACGAGCAGTACTTC.

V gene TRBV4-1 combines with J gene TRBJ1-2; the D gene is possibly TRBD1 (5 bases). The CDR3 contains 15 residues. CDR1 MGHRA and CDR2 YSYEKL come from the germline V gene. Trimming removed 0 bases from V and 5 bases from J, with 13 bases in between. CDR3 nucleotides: TGCGCCAGCAGCCAAGAACAGGCAAGGGGTTATGGCTACACCTTC. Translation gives CASSQEQARGYGYTF.

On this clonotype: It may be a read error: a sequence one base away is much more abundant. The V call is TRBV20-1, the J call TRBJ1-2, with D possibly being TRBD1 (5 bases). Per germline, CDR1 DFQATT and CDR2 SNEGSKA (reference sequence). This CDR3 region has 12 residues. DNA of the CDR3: TGCAGTGATAGAGACCTGGGACATGGCTACACCTTC. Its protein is CSDRDLGHGYTF.

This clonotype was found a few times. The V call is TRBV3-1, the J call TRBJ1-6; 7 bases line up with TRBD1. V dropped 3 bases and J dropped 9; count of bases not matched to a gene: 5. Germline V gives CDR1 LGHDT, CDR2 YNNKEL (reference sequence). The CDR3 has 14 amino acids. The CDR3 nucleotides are TGTGCCAGCAGCCAGACAGGGTCCTTTTCACCCCTCCACTTT. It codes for CASSQTGSFSPLHF. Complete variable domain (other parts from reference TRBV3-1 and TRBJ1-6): DTAVSQTPKYLVTQMGNDKSIKCEQNLGHDTMYWYKQDSKKFLKIMFSYNNKELIINETVPNRFSPKSPDKAHLNLHINSLELGDSAVYFCASSQTGSFSPLHFGNGTRLTVT.

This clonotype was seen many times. The CDR3: CASSDVRGLETQYF. For the CDR3, the DNA is TGTGCCAGCAGTGATGTAAGGGGGCTGGAGACCCAGTACTTC. V is TRBV6-1 and J is TRBJ2-5, with 7 bases lining up with TRBD1. The CDR3 length is 14 residues. Germline loops: CDR1 MNHNS, CDR2 SASEGT. V was clipped by 3 bases and J by 5 bases; unmatched bases: 6.

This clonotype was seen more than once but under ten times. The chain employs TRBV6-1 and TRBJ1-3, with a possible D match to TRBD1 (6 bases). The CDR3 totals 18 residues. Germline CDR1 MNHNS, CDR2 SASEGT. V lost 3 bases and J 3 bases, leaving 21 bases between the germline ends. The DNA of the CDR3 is TGTGCCAGCAGTGAGAGCCTTGCCCTCAGGGGCTTTGGAAACACCATATATTTT. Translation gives CASSESLALRGFGNTIYF.

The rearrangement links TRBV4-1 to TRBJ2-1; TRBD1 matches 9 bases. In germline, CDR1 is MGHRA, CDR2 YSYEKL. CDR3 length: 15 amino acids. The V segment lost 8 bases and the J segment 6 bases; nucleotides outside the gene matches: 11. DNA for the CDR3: TGCGCCAGCGCAAGGAGGACAGGGGAGGGCAATGAGCAGTTCTTC. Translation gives CASARRTGEGNEQFF.

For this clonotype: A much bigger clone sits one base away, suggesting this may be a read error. CDR3 in DNA: TGTGCCAGCAGCTTAAGCCCCACGGCCACAGAGACGCAGTATTTT. As protein: CASSLSPTATETQYF. The chain carries TRBV7-3 and TRBJ2-3, with D unresolved. Per the germline V gene, CDR1 is SGHTA and CDR2 is FQGTGA. CDR3 length: 15 amino acids.

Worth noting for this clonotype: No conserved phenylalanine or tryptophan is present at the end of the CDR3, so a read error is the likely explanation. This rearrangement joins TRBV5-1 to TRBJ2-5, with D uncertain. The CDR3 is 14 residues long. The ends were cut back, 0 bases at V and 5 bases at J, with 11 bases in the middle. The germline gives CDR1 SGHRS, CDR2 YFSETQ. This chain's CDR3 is CASSLGYPGETQYL. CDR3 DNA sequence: TGCGCCAGCAGCTTGGGTTACCCCGGGGAGACCCAGTACCTC.

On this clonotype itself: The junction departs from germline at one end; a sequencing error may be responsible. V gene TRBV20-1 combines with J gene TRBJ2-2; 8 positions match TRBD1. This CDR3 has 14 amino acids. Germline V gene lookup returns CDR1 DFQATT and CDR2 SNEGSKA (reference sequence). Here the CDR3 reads CSARGQGNTGELFF. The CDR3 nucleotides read TGCAGCGCTAGAGGACAGGGAAACACCGGGGAGCTGTTTTTT.

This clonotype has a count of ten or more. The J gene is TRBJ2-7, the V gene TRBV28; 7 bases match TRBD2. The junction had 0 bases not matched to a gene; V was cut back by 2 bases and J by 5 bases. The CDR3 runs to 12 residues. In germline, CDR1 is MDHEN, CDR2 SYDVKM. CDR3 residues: CASSLAGDEQYF. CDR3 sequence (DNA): TGTGCCAGCAGTTTAGCGGGAGACGAGCAGTACTTC.

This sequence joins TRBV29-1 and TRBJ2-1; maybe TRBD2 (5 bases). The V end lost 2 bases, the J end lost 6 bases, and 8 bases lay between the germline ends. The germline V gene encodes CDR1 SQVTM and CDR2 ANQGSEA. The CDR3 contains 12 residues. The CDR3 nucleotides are TGCAGCGTTGAAAGGCTAGCCAATGAGCAGTTCTTC. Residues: CSVERLANEQFF.

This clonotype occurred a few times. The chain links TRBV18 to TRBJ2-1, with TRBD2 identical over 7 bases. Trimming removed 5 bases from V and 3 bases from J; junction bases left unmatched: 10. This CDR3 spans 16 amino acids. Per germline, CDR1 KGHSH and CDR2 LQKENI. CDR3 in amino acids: CASSKLTSRNYNEQFF. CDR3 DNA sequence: TGTGCCAGCTCAAAGTTGACTAGCAGAAACTACAATGAGCAGTTCTTC.

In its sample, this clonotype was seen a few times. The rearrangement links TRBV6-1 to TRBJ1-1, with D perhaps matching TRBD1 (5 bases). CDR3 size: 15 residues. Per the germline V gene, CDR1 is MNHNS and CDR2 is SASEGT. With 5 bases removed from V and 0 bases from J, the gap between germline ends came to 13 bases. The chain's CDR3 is CASSRSWDLNTEAFF. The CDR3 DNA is TGTGCCAGCAGTCGCAGTTGGGACCTGAACACTGAAGCTTTCTTT.

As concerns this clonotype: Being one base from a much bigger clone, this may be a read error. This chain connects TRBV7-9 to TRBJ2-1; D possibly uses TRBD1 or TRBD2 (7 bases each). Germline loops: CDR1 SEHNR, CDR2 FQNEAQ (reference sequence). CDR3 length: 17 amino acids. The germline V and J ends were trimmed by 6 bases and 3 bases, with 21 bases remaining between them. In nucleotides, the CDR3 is TGTGCCAGCAGTACCCTGTCCACCAGGGGGGGCTACAATGAGCAGTTCTTC. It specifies CASSTLSTRGGYNEQFF.

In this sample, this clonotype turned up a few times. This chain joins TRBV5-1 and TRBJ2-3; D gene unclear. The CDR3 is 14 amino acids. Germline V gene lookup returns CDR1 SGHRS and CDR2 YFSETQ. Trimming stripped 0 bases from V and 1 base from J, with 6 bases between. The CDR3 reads CASSLEEGTDTQYF. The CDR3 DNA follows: TGCGCCAGCAGCTTGGAAGAGGGCACAGATACGCAGTATTTT.